This TCR beta chain was obtained from a study of blood T cell repertoires in COVID-19 (dated by TCRdb to the early 2020s). Background for the entire study: The collaborator samples originated in the United States, Italy and Spain and spanned the acute and convalescent phases of COVID-19. The material from the prospective study consisted of cDNA or gDNA derived from T cells, B-cell-depleted T cells, or PBMCs. The dataset comprised deeply sampled blood TCRbeta repertoires from subjects exposed to, actively infected with, or recovered from COVID-19. The repertoires were released in a freely available public database meant as a resource for research on the immune response to SARS-CoV-2. The samples were drawn from two sources: the first 160 participants of the ongoing ImmuneRACE study, and 1,000 to 1,500 subjects contributed by 6 global collaborators. Sample metadata almost always included a de-identified subject ID, COVID-19 status, age in years and sex. Where HLA class I and class II types were available, the types were taken from metadata supplied by the sample provider, not from assay-based typing. What the research found in general, with its limitations: The amount of clinical and demographic metadata varied by source and participant and was provided uncurated.

As regards this clone: No cognate antigen has been identified for it. No base qualities exist here, and no much larger clone lies one base off it.

TCRbeta CDR3 regions were amplified from genomic DNA by means of the immunoSEQ Assay, a bias-controlled multiplex PCR. On the study's bioinformatics: The number of nucleated cells in each sample was estimated by amplification of reference gene primers within the assay. Sequence reads were collapsed and filtered to measure the absolute abundance of every unique TCRbeta CDR3 rearrangement. Productive Simpson clonality was computed per sample as the square root of Simpson's diversity index over productive rearrangements. As stored in TCRdb, this immuneACCESS dataset retains in-frame rearrangements with V and J assigned. A fraction of the clones does not appear; measured against another copy, unresolved V genes explain less than half of the discrepancy, and the remainder lacks a known reason. V and J calls and clone size are copied from that table; D and trimming were computed from the DNA. The sample table shows about 13,000 clones, and about three quarters are seen once. 40% to 50% of the sample comes from the top ten.

The collaborating institutions used their own protocols to collect whole blood in K2EDTA tubes. For TCRbeta analysis, collaborators shipped samples as frozen whole blood, isolated PBMCs, or DNA extracted from either of those sample types. The sample taken for sequencing was peripheral blood. This clonotype was obtained from an elderly woman with acute or convalescent COVID-19.

The CDR3 is CASSELRETQYF. The DNA sequence is TGTGCCAGCAGTGAATTGCGGGAGACCCAGTACTTC. Recombination linked TRBV2 to TRBJ2-5; the D gene cannot be resolved reliably. Deletion took 2 bases off V and 5 bases off J, with a span of 6 bases between the germline ends. The CDR3, from cysteine to phenylalanine, totals 12 residues. Only the CDR3 part of the read is kept: 36 bases, read in frame from the first base. The germline V gene provides CDR1 SNHLY and CDR2 FYNNEI.